The next 6 T cell receptor beta chains were all read from a single sample in a study of blood T cell repertoires in COVID-19 (TCRdb year 2020). Library prep was done by the immunoSEQ multiplex PCR assay. Entries here come from immuneACCESS through TCRdb and include only in-frame sequences with V and J called. Some clones fail to appear in such tables; in the studies checked, an unresolved V gene covers under half of the shortfall, and the cause of the remainder is unknown. This sample is represented by over 100,000 clones; just under 80% of them were singletons. The ten largest clones take up around 16% of the sample. What was sequenced was peripheral blood. The source is a man between 60 and 70 years old with active or convalescent COVID-19.

This clone is a singleton in its sample. V is TRBV30 and J is TRBJ2-2, with 7 bases fitting TRBD1. J gave up 5 bases and V 5 bases, and 8 bases lay outside the gene matches. Germline CDR1 reads GTSNPN; CDR2 reads SVGIG (reference sequence). CDR3 length: 14 amino acids. The CDR3: CAWLGTDLTGELFF. The CDR3 DNA reads TGTGCCTGGTTAGGGACAGACTTGACCGGGGAGCTGTTTTTT.

This chain links TRBV28 with TRBJ1-1; 7 nucleotides match TRBD1. This CDR3 has 14 amino acids. Germline V lookup: CDR1 MDHEN, CDR2 SYDVKM. Trimming at V came to 6 bases and at J to 10 bases, leaving 14 bases not matched to a gene. CDR3 amino acids: CASSSERGGPRAFF. In DNA form, the CDR3 reads TGTGCCAGCAGCTCCGAAAGAGGGGGCCCTAGAGCTTTCTTT.

This chain uses TRBV9 with TRBJ1-5; the D gene is possibly TRBD1 (6 bases). The CDR3 is 15 amino acids. Germline CDR1 reads SGDLS; CDR2 reads YYNGEE. Between the trimmed V and J ends, which lost 0 bases and 4 bases, there was a span of 11 bases. CDR3 sequence (DNA): TGTGCCAGCAGCGTAGGACAGGCTCTAAATCAGCCCCAGCATTTT. This sequence encodes CASSVGQALNQPQHF. Filled out from reference TRBV9 and TRBJ1-5, the complete variable domain reads DSGVTQTPKHLITATGQRVTLRCSPRSGDLSVYWYQQSLDQGLQFLIQYYNGEERAKGNILERFSAQQFPDLHSELNLSSLELGDSALYFCASSVGQALNQPQHFGDGTRLSIL.

Only a few counts were recorded for this clone. This chain connects TRBV5-1 to TRBJ1-5, with D perhaps TRBD1 (6 bases). Germline lookup yields CDR1 SGHRS and CDR2 YFSETQ. CDR3 length: 14 amino acids. V was clipped by 4 bases and J by 4 bases, with 12 bases between them. The CDR3 here is CASSPTGTNQPQHF. CDR3 in DNA: TGCGCCAGCAGCCCTACAGGGACGAATCAGCCCCAGCATTTT.

The chain carries TRBV29-1 and TRBJ1-5; no clear D gene. The CDR3 is 13 residues long. V was pared by 1 base and J by 5 bases, with 9 bases between. CDR1 is SQVTM, CDR2 ANQGSEA, per germline. CDR3 loop: CSVEAGLDQPQHF. DNA of the CDR3: TGCAGCGTTGAAGCGGGGTTGGATCAGCCCCAGCATTTT.

The CDR3 DNA reads as TGTGCCAGCAGCTCCTACAGGGGGGGCTCCTACGAGCAGTACTTC. It specifies CASSSYRGGSYEQYF. The chain carries TRBV7-2 and TRBJ2-7; a possible D gene is TRBD1 (8 bases). This CDR3 contains 15 residues. CDR1 is SGHTA, CDR2 FQGNSA, per germline. Between the trimmed V and J ends, which lost 4 bases and 0 bases, there was a span of 13 bases.